This is a list of T cell receptor beta chains from one sample in a study of T cell responses to AZD1222 COVID-19 vaccine. TCRdb keeps only in-frame clones here, not all; method: immunoSEQ multiplex PCR. The table has some 120,000 clones, around 92% seen once. This material consisted of peripheral blood, taken 28 days after the second AZD1222 dose. The receptors here all came from an adult who received the AZD1222 COVID-19 vaccine. Both conserved end residues are part of each CDR3. D genes are given only for firm matches. Size tells how often a clone was seen (once, few, many) or the class of an expanded clone, and some rows leave it out.

D,size,V,length,J,DNA,CDR3
.,.,TRBV28,13,TRBJ2-3,TGTGCCAGCAGCCTCTCGCATGGAGATACGCAGTATTTT,CASSLSHGDTQYF
TRBD1,once,TRBV19,14,TRBJ1-4,TGTGCCAGTAGTATGACAGGGTACGAAGAAAAACTGTTTTTT,CASSMTGYEEKLFF
.,.,TRBV11-2,15,TRBJ1-5,TGTGCCAGCAGCTTAGACCCGGGTGGCAATCAGCCCCAGCATTTT,CASSLDPGGNQPQHF
.,.,TRBV28,13,TRBJ1-2,TGTGCCAGCAGTTTCAACGGGCCCTATGGCTACACCTTC,CASSFNGPYGYTF
TRBD1,.,TRBV12-3/TRBV12-4,13,TRBJ1-6,TGTGCCAGCAGGGAGACAGGGTTTTCACCCCTCCACTTT,CASRETGFSPLHF
.,.,TRBV6-5,12,TRBJ2-7,TGTGCCAGCAGAACTACTTCCTACGAGCAGTACTTC,CASRTTSYEQYF
.,.,TRBV7-2,13,TRBJ1-4,TGTGCCAGCAGCTTAAGAGTTGATGAAAAACTGTTTTTT,CASSLRVDEKLFF
TRBD1,.,TRBV3-1/TRBV3-2,13,TRBJ2-3,TGTGCCAGCAGAGGACAGGGGGCAGATACGCAGTATTTT,CASRGQGADTQYF
.,.,TRBV19,16,TRBJ1-5,TGTGCCAGTAGTCCTCGCTCGCCGGTTAGCAATCAGCCCCAGCATTTT,CASSPRSPVSNQPQHF
.,.,TRBV5-1,14,TRBJ1-1,TGCGCCAGCAGCCCCTGGGACTTGAACACTGAAGCTTTCTTT,CASSPWDLNTEAFF
.,.,TRBV28,15,TRBJ2-7,TGTGCCAGCAGTTTCCCGGGGGACGCCTCCTACGAGCAGTACTTC,CASSFPGDASYEQYF
TRBD2,.,TRBV2,13,TRBJ2-1,TGTGCCAACCCACTAGCGGGGGAGGAGGAGCAGTTCTTC,CANPLAGEEEQFF
.,.,TRBV19,11,TRBJ1-4,TGTGCCAGTAGCCTGTGGGAAAAACTGTTTTTT,CASSLWEKLFF
TRBD2,.,TRBV19,17,TRBJ2-5,TGTGCCAGTAGTACCCCGGGACTAGCGGGAGTTCAAGAGACCCAGTACTTC,CASSTPGLAGVQETQYF
.,.,TRBV6-5,15,TRBJ2-7,TGTGCCAGCAGTTACGGTGGGGGGTTCAACTACGAGCAGTACTTC,CASSYGGGFNYEQYF
TRBD2,.,TRBV28,15,TRBJ2-4,TGTGCCAGCAAGCAGCGGGAGAGAGCCAAAAACATTCAGTACTTC,CASKQRERAKNIQYF
TRBD1,.,TRBV3-1/TRBV3-2,14,TRBJ2-2,TGTGCCAGCAGACACAGGGGACACACCGGGGAGCTGTTTTTT,CASRHRGHTGELFF
TRBD1,once,TRBV11-2,14,TRBJ2-7,TGTGCCAGCAGCTCAGGGGGCGTAGGTTACGAGCAGTACTTC,CASSSGGVGYEQYF
.,.,TRBV10-1,13,TRBJ2-5,TGCGCCAGCAGTGAGTCACCGGGAGAGACCCAGTACTTC,CASSESPGETQYF
.,.,TRBV15,14,TRBJ2-5,TGTGCCACCAGCAGAGACTCAGGGTCGGAGACCCAGTACTTC,CATSRDSGSETQYF
.,.,TRBV7-2,16,TRBJ1-5,TGTGCCAGCAGCTTAGCCCCCGGGGGACCCAACTGGCCCCAGCATTTT,CASSLAPGGPNWPQHF
.,.,TRBV7-8,18,TRBJ1-4,TGTGCCAGCAGCTTAGAGTCCAGGGCGATTGCAACTAATGAAAAACTGTTTTTT,CASSLESRAIATNEKLFF
TRBD2,.,TRBV11-2,15,TRBJ2-7,TGTGCCAGCAGCTCCGTAGCGGGAGCGGCCTACGAGCAGTACTTC,CASSSVAGAAYEQYF
.,.,TRBV6-4,15,TRBJ2-7,TGTGCCAGCAGTGACTCGGTAGGGGGCGGGAACGAGCAGTACTTC,CASSDSVGGGNEQYF
.,.,TRBV21-1,14,TRBJ1-1,TGTGCCAGCAGCAAGTTTTCTATGAACACTGAAGCTTTCTTT,CASSKFSMNTEAFF
.,.,TRBV12-3/TRBV12-4,13,TRBJ1-2,TGTGCCAGCAGAATACCGGGTCAGGGGGGCTACACCTTC,CASRIPGQGGYTF
.,.,TRBV6-5,12,TRBJ2-7,TGTGCCAGCAGCCTACTGGCCGTCGAGCAGTACTTC,CASSLLAVEQYF
.,few,TRBV6-5,13,TRBJ2-2,TGTGCCAGCAGGCCCATAGCGGACGGGGAGCTGTTTTTT,CASRPIADGELFF